This T cell receptor (beta chain) was obtained from a study of blood T cell repertoires in COVID-19. Across the whole study: The United States, Italy and Spain supplied acute and convalescent COVID-19 samples. From T cells, B-cell-depleted T cells, or PBMCs came the material, which was cDNA or gDNA.

Study processing details: Estimated nucleated cell counts came from reference gene primer amplification. Repertoires were generated with immunoSEQ multiplex PCR, while TCRdb's copy carries only in-frame clones and drops some. V and J calls and clone size are copied from that table; D and trimming were computed from the DNA. The data contain about 140,000 clones, around 85% of them singletons. V shed 4 bases and J 2 bases; nucleotides not matched to a gene: 7. Germline V lookup: CDR1 SGHNT, CDR2 YENEEA. The CDR3 has 18 amino acids. The chain has TRBV11-3 and TRBJ2-5; 16 bases line up with TRBD2. The TCR was taken from a man aged 50-60 years with acute or convalescent COVID-19. Sequencing input: peripheral blood. The CDR3 DNA follows: TGTGCCAGCAGCTCCCCCGGGACTAGCGGGAGGGGGCAAGAGACCCAGTACTTC. It is translated as CASSSPGTSGRGQETQYF.